This T cell receptor (beta chain) comes out of a study of blood T cells in healthy people across ages. Study conclusions and caveats: Comparison with aged donors showed that long-lived donors had more naive CD4+ cells and higher diversity. Naive T cell percentage showed a strong correlation with TCR beta diversity.

Next came a second PCR, run for about 7 to 12 cycles, which used a sample-barcoded 5' primer along with a J-beta primer mix. Each cDNA molecule was tagged by a template-switch adaptor with 12 random nucleotides. TCRdb called the 5' RACE reads again in MiXCR, with one record for every CDR3 protein. The table shows roughly 700,000 distinct CDR3 sequences, with approximately 49% occurring only once. Comments on this clonotype: Antigen: not known.

Researchers collected about 9.1 milliliters of peripheral blood from every single donor. There are 12 residues in the CDR3. Germline V gene lookup returns CDR1 GTSNPN and CDR2 SVGIG (reference sequence). The V and J ends lost 2 bases and 2 bases respectively, with 7 bases between them. The sample comprised blood. This TCR was recovered from a woman aged 60-75 years in good health. The chain is built from TRBV30 and TRBJ2-7, with D uncertain. As DNA, the CDR3 is TGTGCCTGGAGTCCAGGACCCTACGAGCAGTACTTC. Translation gives CAWSPGPYEQYF.